These 24 T cell receptor beta chains share one sample of origin, sequenced in a study of blood T cells in healthy people across ages. With a J-beta primer mix and a sample-barcoded 5' primer, a second PCR ran about 7 to 11 cycles. TCRdb re-called the 5' RACE reads through MiXCR, storing one row per CDR3 protein. In the table there are 500,000 to 550,000 distinct CDR3 sequences, 24% of which are singletons. These same data were also listed under a study on T cells of mothers and their children.

The specimen was blood. These receptors all come from a boy under 18 in good health.

This clonotype was detected only a few times. The chain carries TRBV12-3 or TRBV12-4 and TRBJ2-5; D ambiguous. Trimming left V 3 bases short and J 4 bases short, with 18 bases between. The CDR3 runs to 16 residues. The CDR3 protein is CASSLTRDWLVETQYF. The CDR3 DNA follows: TGTGCCAGCAGTTTGACCAGAGATTGGTTGGTAGAGACCCAGTACTTC.

The chain recombines TRBV4-3 with TRBJ1-2; D is perhaps TRBD1 (5 bases). Germline V gene sequence: CDR1 LGHNA, CDR2 YSLEER. Trimming removed 1 base from V and 8 bases from J, with 20 bases in between. This CDR3 comprises 16 residues. CDR3 nucleotide sequence: TGCGCCAGCAGCCAAGCAGTCGAAGGGGAGTACTTCGGCTACACCTTC. Its protein product is CASSQAVEGEYFGYTF.

The J gene is TRBJ2-5, the V gene TRBV6-6; 9 bases agree with TRBD1. This CDR3 comprises 16 residues. Germline assignment: CDR1 MNHNY and CDR2 SVGAGI (reference sequence). J lost 3 bases, V lost 6 bases, and 11 bases had no gene match. The CDR3 region has the DNA TGTGCCAGCAGCAGGACAGGGGCGGCTAGTGAAGAGACCCAGTACTTC. Residues: CASSRTGAASEETQYF.

The chain joins TRBV12-3 or TRBV12-4 to TRBJ1-1; unclear D gene. V was pared by 3 bases and J by 1 base, with 9 bases between. The CDR3 contains 14 residues. For the CDR3, the DNA is TGTGCCAGCAGTTTCCAGGAGAGGAACACTGAAGCTTTCTTT. Amino acids: CASSFQERNTEAFF.

A few counts support this clonotype. In nucleotides, the CDR3 is TGTGCCAGTAGTATGGCAGGGGGATTCGAAACCAGACCCTACGAGCAGTACTTC. Its protein product is CASSMAGGFETRPYEQYF. The rearrangement uses TRBV19 and TRBJ2-7; 7 bases map to TRBD1. Germline-derived CDR1 and CDR2 are LNHDA and SQIVND (reference sequence). Germline trimming cut 3 bases from V and 2 bases from J; bases unmatched to any gene: 16. The CDR3 runs to 18 residues. Supplemented by reference TRBV19 and TRBJ2-7, the full variable domain reads DGGITQSPKYLFRKEGQNVTLSCEQNLNHDAMYWYRQDPGQGLRLIYYSQIVNDFQKGDIAEGYSVSREKKESFPLTVTSAQKNPTAFYLCASSMAGGFETRPYEQYFGPGTRLTVT.

A few counts support this clonotype. This chain joins TRBV24-1 and TRBJ2-7; D is unclear. The V end was cut by 7 bases, the J end by 3 bases, with 9 bases between. Germline V lookup: CDR1 KGHDR, CDR2 SFDVKD. The CDR3 has 12 amino acids. The CDR3 DNA reads TGTGCCACCAGCGAACAAGGCTACGAGCAGTACTTC. It is translated as CATSEQGYEQYF.

The rearrangement joins TRBV12-3 or TRBV12-4 to TRBJ2-5; 7 bases are shared with TRBD1. The DNA end is a closer match to TRBJ2-1, so the J assignment may be wrong. This CDR3 is built from 15 residues. As DNA, the CDR3 is TGTGCCAGCAGACCCACAGGGGAATTAGGCAATGAGCAGTTCTTC. It yields the protein CASRPTGELGNEQFF.

The gene calls are TRBV28 and TRBJ2-7; 8 bases match TRBD2. Germline CDR1 MDHEN, CDR2 SYDVKM. V lost 4 bases and J lost 4; bases outside the gene matches: 6. The CDR3 extends over 14 amino acids. CDR3 residues: CASSSRGGIYEQYF. CDR3 nucleotides: TGTGCCAGCAGTTCTCGGGGGGGAATTTACGAGCAGTACTTC.

The chain combines TRBV30 with TRBJ2-7; 9 nucleotides align to TRBD1. CDR3 length: 13 amino acids. CDR1 GTSNPN and CDR2 SVGIG come from the germline V gene (reference sequence). V dropped 3 bases and J dropped 4; count of bases not matched to a gene: 4. The CDR3 sequence is CAWSTGGTYEQYF. Here the CDR3 DNA reads TGTGCCTGGAGCACAGGGGGCACGTACGAGCAGTACTTC.

This clonotype was detected a few times. J is TRBJ1-2 and V is TRBV7-9, with 10 bases lining up with TRBD1. The germline gives CDR1 SEHNR, CDR2 FQNEAQ (reference sequence). V trimming: 4 bases; J trimming: 4 bases; junction bases outside the gene matches: 12. The CDR3 loop spans 17 amino acids. The CDR3, as DNA: TGTGCCAGCAGCTCGACAGGGGGCGCCGAGTATCGCTATGGCTACACCTTC. Amino acid sequence: CASSSTGGAEYRYGYTF. The full variable domain, with the rest looked up from reference TRBV7-9 and TRBJ1-2, is DTGVSQNPRHKITKRGQNVTFRCDPISEHNRLYWYRQTLGQGPEFLTYFQNEAQLEKSRLLSDRFSAERPKGSFSTLEIQRTEQGDSAMYLCASSSTGGAEYRYGYTFGSGTRLTVV.

This clonotype was observed a handful of times. Sequence at one end of the junction differs from germline and may be a read error. J is TRBJ2-7 and V is TRBV27, with D unclear. Germline-derived CDR1 and CDR2 are MNHEY and SMNVEV (reference sequence). The CDR3 is 15 amino acids. The CDR3 DNA is TGTGCCTGCAGTCTGACGGGCGGTGTGGCCTACGAGCAGTACTTC. Its translation is CACSLTGGVAYEQYF.

On this clonotype: Relative to the germline gene, one junction end is altered; a read error may explain this. V is TRBV28 and J is TRBJ2-3, with 8 bases lining up with TRBD2. The CDR3 totals 17 residues. The germline V gene encodes CDR1 MDHEN and CDR2 SYDVKM. The CDR3 bases are TGCGCCAGCAGTTTCGGGTTGCTAGCGGCGGGGGGAGATACGCAGTATTTT. Translation gives CASSFGLLAAGGDTQYF. Variable domain in full (rest from reference TRBV28 and TRBJ2-3): DVKVTQSSRYLVKRTGEKVFLECVQDMDHENMFWYRQDPGLGLRLIYFSYDVKMKEKGDIPEGYSVSREKKERFSLILESASTNQTSMYLCASSFGLLAAGGDTQYFGPGTRLTVL.

This clonotype has a handful of counts. The rearrangement links TRBV6-2 or TRBV6-3 to TRBJ2-1; TRBD2 agrees at 9 bases. The CDR3 has 19 residues. The trim removed 6 bases at V and 5 bases at J, leaving 20 bases unmatched. Germline CDR1 and CDR2: MNHEY and SVGEGT. CDR3 nucleotides: TGTGCCAGCAGCCACGGAGCTCCGCGGCGGGGGGGCTTCCACAATGAGCAGTTCTTC. Translated: CASSHGAPRRGGFHNEQFF.

This clonotype was detected only a few times. The rearrangement joins TRBV2 to TRBJ2-1, with a weak D call TRBD1 (6 bases). Germline V gene lookup returns CDR1 SNHLY and CDR2 FYNNEI. V lost 3 bases and J lost 0, with 12 bases in between. The CDR3 runs to 16 residues. The CDR3 coding sequence is TGTGCCAGCAGTGATAACACAGGGAGCTCCTACAATGAGCAGTTCTTC. It translates to CASSDNTGSSYNEQFF. The full variable domain, rest sourced from reference TRBV2 and TRBJ2-1, is EPEVTQTPSHQVTQMGQEVILRCVPISNHLYFYWYRQILGQKVEFLVSFYNNEISEKSEIFDDQFSVERPDGSNFTLKIRSTKLEDSAMYFCASSDNTGSSYNEQFFGPGTRLTVL.

This clonotype showed up just a few times. The chain uses TRBV18 and TRBJ2-3; TRBD2 agrees at 7 bases. The CDR3 is 15 residues long. V was clipped by 0 bases and J by 5 bases; unmatched bases: 5. CDR1 is KGHSH and CDR2 is LQKENI in the germline V gene. DNA for the CDR3: TGTGCCAGCTCACCACCGTCGTCTAGCGGAGATACGCAGTATTTT. It specifies CASSPPSSSGDTQYF.

Only a few counts were recorded for this clonotype. V and J are TRBV28 and TRBJ2-3; TRBD1 matches at 10 bases. The germline V gene has CDR1 MDHEN and CDR2 SYDVKM. This CDR3 spans 19 amino acids. Trimming took 6 bases from V and 7 from J; bases not matched to a gene: 22. The CDR3 sequence: CASRSSGDRGRFYWYTQYF. The CDR3 bases are TGTGCCAGCAGATCAAGCGGGGACAGGGGAAGGTTCTACTGGTATACGCAGTATTTT. Using reference TRBV28 and TRBJ2-3 for the parts outside the CDR3, the full variable domain is DVKVTQSSRYLVKRTGEKVFLECVQDMDHENMFWYRQDPGLGLRLIYFSYDVKMKEKGDIPEGYSVSREKKERFSLILESASTNQTSMYLCASRSSGDRGRFYWYTQYFGPGTRLTVL.

This clonotype was detected only once. The CDR3 coding sequence is TGTGCCATCAGTCGACCACTTACCGACGAGCAGTACTTC. This codes for CAISRPLTDEQYF. The chain couples TRBV10-3 to TRBJ2-7; D remains unclear. The CDR3 consists of 13 residues. CDR1 is ENHRY and CDR2 is SYGVKD in the germline V gene. Trimming removed 5 bases at V and 5 bases at J, with 13 bases between.

This clonotype was seen a handful of times. The CDR3 spells CASSPVATEAFF. The CDR3, as DNA: TGTGCCAGCAGCCCCGTAGCCACTGAAGCTTTCTTT. The chain combines TRBV7-6 with TRBJ1-1; no firm D call. The length of the CDR3 is 12 residues. Between the trimmed V and J ends, which lost 5 bases and 4 bases, there was a span of 8 bases. Germline V gene data show CDR1 as SGHVS and CDR2 as FNYEAQ. The full variable domain, rest sourced from reference TRBV7-6 and TRBJ1-1, is GAGVSQSPRYKVTKRGQDVALRCDPISGHVSLYWYRQALGQGPEFLTYFNYEAQQDKSGLPNDRFSAERPEGSISTLTIQRTEQRDSAMYRCASSPVATEAFFGQGTRLTVV.

The gene calls are TRBV10-3 and TRBJ1-4; tentatively, D is TRBD1 (5 bases). Deletions cut 2 bases from V and 3 bases from J, with 10 bases between. Germline CDR1 ENHRY, CDR2 SYGVKD. The CDR3 is 15 residues long. CDR3 protein: CAISEPGSPNEKLFF. In DNA form, the CDR3 reads TGTGCCATCAGTGAGCCAGGGTCGCCTAATGAAAAACTGTTTTTT.

CDR3 protein: CASSRGVRENYGYTF. CDR3 coding DNA: TGCGCCAGCAGCCGAGGGGTCAGGGAGAACTATGGCTACACCTTC. The V gene is TRBV4-3, the J gene TRBJ1-2; D perhaps matches TRBD1 (5 bases). This CDR3 is 15 amino acids long. V was shortened by 4 bases and J by 2 bases, with 14 bases between the two germline ends. The germline gives CDR1 LGHNA, CDR2 YSLEER.

The chain employs TRBV7-6 and TRBJ1-4, with 7 nucleotides matching TRBD1. The CDR3 is made up of 13 amino acids. J lost 8 bases, V lost 4 bases, and 4 bases had no gene match. Germline V gene data show CDR1 as SGHVS and CDR2 as FNYEAQ. This CDR3 reads CASSSRDSEKLFF. The CDR3 DNA reads TGTGCCAGCAGCTCTCGGGACAGCGAAAAACTGTTTTTT.

In this sample, this clonotype turned up a few times. This chain uses TRBV2 with TRBJ2-7; 7 nucleotides agree with TRBD1. CDR1 is SNHLY, CDR2 FYNNEI, per germline. The trim removed 3 bases at V and 3 bases at J, leaving 8 bases unmatched. CDR3 length: 15 residues. The CDR3 DNA reads TGTGCCAGCAGTGAGGTGACAGGGACCGACTACGAGCAGTACTTC. Translating it yields CASSEVTGTDYEQYF.

This clonotype came up a few times. V is TRBV28 and J is TRBJ2-7, with D perhaps TRBD2 (6 bases). The ends were cut back, 5 bases at V and 1 base at J, with 12 bases in the middle. The CDR3 extends over 14 amino acids. CDR1 is MDHEN and CDR2 is SYDVKM in the germline V gene. The CDR3 spells CASSQPGESYEQYF. CDR3 DNA: TGTGCCAGCAGTCAACCGGGAGAATCCTACGAGCAGTACTTC.

This chain joins TRBV3-1 and TRBJ2-1; D is uncertain. Germline CDR1 LGHDT, CDR2 YNNKEL (reference sequence). The V end lost 1 base, the J end lost 7 bases, and 8 bases lay between the germline ends. The CDR3 loop spans 13 amino acids. The CDR3 loop reads CASSQALGNEQFF. Here the CDR3 DNA reads TGTGCCAGCAGCCAAGCTTTGGGTAATGAGCAGTTCTTC.